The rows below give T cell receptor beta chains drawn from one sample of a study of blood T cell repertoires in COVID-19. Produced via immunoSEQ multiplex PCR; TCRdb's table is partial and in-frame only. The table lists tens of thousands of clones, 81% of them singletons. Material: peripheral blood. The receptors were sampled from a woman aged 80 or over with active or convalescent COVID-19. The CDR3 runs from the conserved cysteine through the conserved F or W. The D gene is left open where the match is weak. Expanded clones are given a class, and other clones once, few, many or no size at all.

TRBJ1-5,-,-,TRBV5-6,CASSVDSSNQPQHF,TGTGCCAGCAGCGTGGACAGTAGCAATCAGCCCCAGCATTTT
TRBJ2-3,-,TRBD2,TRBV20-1,CSASGLAGGATDTQYF,TGCAGTGCTAGTGGGCTAGCGGGGGGGGCCACAGATACGCAGTATTTT
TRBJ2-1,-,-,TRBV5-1,CASSLEGDNEQFF,TGCGCCAGCAGCTTAGAGGGGGACAATGAGCAGTTCTTC
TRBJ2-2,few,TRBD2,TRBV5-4,CASSLVSGGGAGWRELFF,TGTGCCAGCAGCTTGGTTTCTGGCGGGGGGGCCGGATGGCGGGAGCTGTTTTTT
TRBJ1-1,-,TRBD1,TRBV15,CATSRDRGVMNTEAFF,TGTGCCACCAGCAGAGACAGGGGGGTCATGAACACTGAAGCTTTCTTT
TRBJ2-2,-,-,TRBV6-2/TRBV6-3,CASSYQTGELFF,TGTGCCAGCAGTTACCAGACCGGGGAGCTGTTTTTT
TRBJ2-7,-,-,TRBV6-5,CASAHRVSYEQYF,TGTGCCAGCGCCCACAGGGTGTCCTACGAGCAGTACTTC
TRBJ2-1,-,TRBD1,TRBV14,CASSSSPQGAREFF,TGTGCCAGCAGCTCGAGCCCTCAGGGGGCGCGTGAGTTCTTC
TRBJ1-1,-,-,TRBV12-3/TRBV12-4,CASSFSGGTEAFF,TGTGCCAGCAGTTTTTCCGGCGGCACTGAAGCTTTCTTT
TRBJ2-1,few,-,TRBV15,CATSSLRSGNEQFF,TGTGCCACCAGCAGCCTGCGGTCTGGTAATGAGCAGTTCTTC
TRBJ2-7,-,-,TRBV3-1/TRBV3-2,CASSQDSYYEQYF,TGTGCCAGCAGCCAAGACAGTTACTACGAGCAGTACTTC
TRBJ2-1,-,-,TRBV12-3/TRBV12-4,CASSSFDEQFF,TGTGCCAGCAGTTCCTTCGATGAGCAGTTCTTC
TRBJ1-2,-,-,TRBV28,CASSFPPLDYGYTF,TGTGCCAGCAGTTTCCCCCCTCTAGACTATGGCTACACCTTC
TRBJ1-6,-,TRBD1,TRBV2,CASRDLGQGQSRSPLHF,TGTGCCAGCAGAGATCTTGGACAGGGACAATCCCGATCGCCCCTCCACTTT
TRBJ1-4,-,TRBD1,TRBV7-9,CASSPGTGGEKLFF,TGTGCCAGCAGCCCCGGGACAGGGGGCGAAAAACTGTTTTTT
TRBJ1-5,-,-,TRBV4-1,CASSQEGNNQPQHF,TGCGCCAGCAGCCAAGAGGGCAACAATCAGCCCCAGCATTTT
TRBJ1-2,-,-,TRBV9,CASSDGIPRVGGYTF,TGTGCCAGCAGCGACGGGATTCCCCGAGTTGGGGGCTACACCTTC
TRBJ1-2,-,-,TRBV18,CASSQGVSYGYTF,TGTGCCAGCTCGCAAGGGGTTAGCTATGGCTACACCTTC
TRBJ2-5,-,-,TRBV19,CASSFSRETQYF,TGTGCCAGTAGTTTTAGCCGAGAGACCCAGTACTTC
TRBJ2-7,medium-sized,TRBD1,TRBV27,CANPRRQGPPYEQYF,TGTGCCAACCCCCGCCGACAGGGCCCTCCCTACGAGCAGTACTTC
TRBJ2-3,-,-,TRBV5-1,CASSFEASTDTQYF,TGCGCCAGCAGCTTCGAGGCTAGCACAGATACGCAGTATTTT
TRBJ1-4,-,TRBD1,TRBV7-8,CASSLGDREREKLFF,TGTGCCAGCAGCTTAGGGGACAGGGAAAGAGAAAAACTGTTTTTT
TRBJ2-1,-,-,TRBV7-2,CASSSFTYNEQFF,TGTGCCAGCAGCTCTTTTACCTACAATGAGCAGTTCTTC
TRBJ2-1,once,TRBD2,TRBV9,CASSPSRTSGGWEQFF,TGTGCCAGCAGCCCAAGCCGGACTAGCGGGGGGTGGGAGCAGTTCTTC
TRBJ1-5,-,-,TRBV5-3,CARSPIAGSNQPQHF,TGTGCCAGATCCCCGATAGCGGGTAGCAATCAGCCCCAGCATTTT
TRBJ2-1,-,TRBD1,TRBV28,CASRRQGSGEQFF,TGTGCCAGCAGAAGACAGGGTTCTGGGGAGCAGTTCTTC
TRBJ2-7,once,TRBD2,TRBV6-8,CASRTTSGTYEQYF,TGTGCCAGCAGGACAACTAGCGGAACCTACGAGCAGTACTTC
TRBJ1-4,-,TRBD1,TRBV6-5,CASTPGQGREKLFF,TGTGCCAGCACCCCGGGACAGGGAAGAGAAAAACTGTTTTTT
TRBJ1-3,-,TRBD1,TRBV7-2,CASSYNRGLRNTIYF,TGTGCCAGCAGCTACAACAGGGGTTTAAGAAACACCATATATTTT
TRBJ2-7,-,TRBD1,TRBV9,CASSLGTGISYEQYF,TGTGCCAGCAGCCTGGGGACAGGGATCTCCTACGAGCAGTACTTC
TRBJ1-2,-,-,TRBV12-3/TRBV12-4,CASSTSYGYTF,TGTGCCAGCAGCACTTCCTATGGCTACACCTTC
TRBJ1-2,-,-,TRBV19,CASSPNTGGQRYGYTF,TGTGCCAGTAGTCCGAATACGGGAGGACAGAGATATGGCTACACCTTC
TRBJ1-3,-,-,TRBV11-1,CASSLASGSGNTIYF,TGTGCCAGCAGCTTAGCGTCCGGCTCTGGAAACACCATATATTTT
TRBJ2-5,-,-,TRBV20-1,CSARDRTQYF,TGCAGTGCTAGAGACAGGACCCAGTACTTC
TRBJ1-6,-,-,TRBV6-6,CASTPSGGDSPLHF,TGTGCCAGCACCCCGTCCGGGGGTGATTCACCCCTCCACTTT
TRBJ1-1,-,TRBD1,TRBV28,CASSLTGAPTEAFF,TGTGCCAGCAGTTTGACAGGGGCGCCCACTGAAGCTTTCTTT
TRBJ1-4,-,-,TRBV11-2,CASSLDLGANEEKLFF,TGTGCCAGCAGCTTAGATCTGGGGGCCAATGAGGAAAAACTGTTTTTT
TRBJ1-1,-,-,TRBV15,CATSRDPGVTEAFF,TGTGCCACCAGCAGGGATCCAGGGGTTACTGAAGCTTTCTTT
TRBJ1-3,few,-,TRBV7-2,CASSLQVSSGNTIYF,TGTGCCAGCAGCTTGCAGGTGTCCTCTGGAAACACCATATATTTT
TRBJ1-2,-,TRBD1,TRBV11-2,CASSSTGGSYGYTF,TGTGCCAGCAGCTCTACAGGGGGGAGCTATGGCTACACCTTC
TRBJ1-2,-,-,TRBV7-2,CASSLDRVGGYGYTF,TGTGCCAGCAGCTTAGATCGCGTGGGAGGGTATGGCTACACCTTC
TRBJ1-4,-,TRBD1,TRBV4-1,CASSPKSRDRAGGEKLFF,TGCGCCAGCAGCCCTAAGTCCCGGGACAGGGCCGGGGGTGAAAAACTGTTTTTT
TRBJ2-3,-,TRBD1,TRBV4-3,CASSQAGGYTDTQYF,TGCGCCAGCAGCCAAGCAGGGGGCTACACAGATACGCAGTATTTT
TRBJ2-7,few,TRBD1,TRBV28,CASHGTAISYEQYF,TGTGCCAGCCACGGGACAGCCATTTCCTACGAGCAGTACTTC
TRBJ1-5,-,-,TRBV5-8,CASSLIIGVDNQPQHF,TGTGCCAGCAGCTTGATTATCGGGGTTGACAATCAGCCCCAGCATTTT
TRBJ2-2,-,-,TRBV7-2,CASSSIANTGELFF,TGTGCCAGCAGCTCTATCGCGAACACCGGGGAGCTGTTTTTT
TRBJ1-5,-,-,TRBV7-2,CASSLEGVSNQPQHF,TGTGCCAGCAGCTTAGAGGGAGTTAGCAATCAGCCCCAGCATTTT
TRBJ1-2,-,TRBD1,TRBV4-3,CASSQDLTGGGYTF,TGCGCCAGCAGCCAAGATCTGACAGGGGGAGGCTACACCTTC
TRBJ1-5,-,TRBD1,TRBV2,CASSETGGNQPQHF,TGTGCCAGCAGTGAGACAGGGGGTAATCAGCCCCAGCATTTT
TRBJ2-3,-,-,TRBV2,CASGRGLADTQYF,TGTGCCAGCGGACGGGGTCTGGCAGATACGCAGTATTTT
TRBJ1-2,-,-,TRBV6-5,CASSYSIGVAYGYTF,TGTGCCAGCAGTTACTCGATTGGTGTAGCGTATGGCTACACCTTC
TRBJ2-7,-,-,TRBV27,CASRRRSISPYEQYF,TGTGCCAGCAGGCGGAGGAGTATTTCCCCCTACGAGCAGTACTTC
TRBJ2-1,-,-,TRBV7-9,CASSLSSNYNEQFF,TGTGCCAGCAGCTTAAGCTCGAACTACAATGAGCAGTTCTTC
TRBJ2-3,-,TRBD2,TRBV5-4,CASSFLAGGTDTQYF,TGTGCCAGCAGCTTCCTAGCGGGGGGAACAGATACGCAGTATTTT
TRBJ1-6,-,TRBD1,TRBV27,CASSLILVPGQGNSPLHF,TGTGCCAGCAGTCTGATTTTAGTACCGGGACAGGGGAATTCACCCCTCCACTTT
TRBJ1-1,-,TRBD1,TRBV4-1,CASSQGRTGQNTEAFF,TGCGCCAGCAGCCAAGGTCGGACAGGACAGAACACTGAAGCTTTCTTT
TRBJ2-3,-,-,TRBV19,CASTPRGPSMDTQYF,TGTGCCAGTACCCCAAGGGGCCCTAGTATGGATACGCAGTATTTT